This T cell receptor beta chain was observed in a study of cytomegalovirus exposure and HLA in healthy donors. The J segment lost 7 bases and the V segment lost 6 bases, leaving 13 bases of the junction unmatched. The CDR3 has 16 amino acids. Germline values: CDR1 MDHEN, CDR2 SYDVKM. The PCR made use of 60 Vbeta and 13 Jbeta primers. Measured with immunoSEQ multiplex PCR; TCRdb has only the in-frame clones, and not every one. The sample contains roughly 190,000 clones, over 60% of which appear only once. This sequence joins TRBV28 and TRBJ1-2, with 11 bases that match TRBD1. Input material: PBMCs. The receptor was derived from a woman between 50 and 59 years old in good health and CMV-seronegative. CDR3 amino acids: CASRSSGQGEFFGYTF. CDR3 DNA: TGTGCCAGCAGATCCTCGGGACAGGGGGAATTCTTTGGCTACACCTTC.